The 31 T cell receptor beta chains below all came from one sample that was sequenced in a study of blood T cell repertoires in COVID-19. Only in-frame clones appear in the TCRdb table, and some are missing; sequencing was by immunoSEQ multiplex PCR. This table has around 80,000 clones, around 80% appearing once. The source material was peripheral blood. These receptor sequences come from a woman aged 80 or over with acute or convalescent COVID-19.

The chain joins TRBV3-1 (or the pseudogene TRBV3-2) to TRBJ1-5, with D unresolved. The CDR3 has 15 amino acids. Trimming took 0 bases from V and 0 from J, leaving 6 bases between them. Germline V gene sequence: CDR1 LGHDT, CDR2 YNNKEL (reference sequence). CDR3: CASSQDGSSNQPQHF. CDR3 DNA sequence: TGTGCCAGCAGCCAAGATGGTAGTAGCAATCAGCCCCAGCATTTT.

This clone was seen more than once but under ten times. The genes are TRBV18 and TRBJ1-6; 7 bases line up with TRBD1. Germline CDR1 and CDR2: KGHSH and LQKENI. The CDR3 totals 17 residues. Germline trimming cut 1 base from V and 7 bases from J; bases unmatched to any gene: 10. CDR3 nucleotide sequence: TGTGCCAGCTCACCACTGGGACAGACGGCCAAAAATTCACCCCTCCACTTT. This encodes CASSPLGQTAKNSPLHF.

This clone has just one count. The rearrangement joins TRBV30 to TRBJ1-4; 7 nucleotides match TRBD1. The CDR3 runs to 15 residues. Trimming cost V 4 bases and J 5 bases; bases outside gene matches: 10. Germline CDR1 reads GTSNPN; CDR2 reads SVGIG (reference sequence). The CDR3 spells CAWTRTGTVNEKLFF. CDR3 DNA: TGTGCCTGGACAAGAACCGGGACAGTGAATGAAAAACTGTTTTTT.

The rearrangement uses TRBV10-3 and TRBJ1-2; 8 bases align to TRBD1. Germline-derived CDR1 and CDR2 are ENHRY and SYGVKD. This CDR3 is built from 16 residues. The V and J ends lost 6 bases and 4 bases, in that order; junction bases with no gene match: 13. Here the CDR3 reads CAIRKGTGRAGYGYTF. CDR3 nucleotides: TGTGCCATCAGGAAAGGGACAGGCCGCGCCGGCTATGGCTACACCTTC.

The J gene is TRBJ1-6, the V gene TRBV6-5; D gene unclear. From germline, CDR1 is MNHEY and CDR2 SVGAGI. The CDR3 spans 15 residues. The germline V and J ends were trimmed by 0 bases and 6 bases, with 9 bases remaining between them. The CDR3 reads CASSYSNQFNSPLHF. The CDR3 DNA reads as TGTGCCAGCAGTTACTCGAACCAGTTTAATTCACCCCTCCACTTT.

The chain has TRBV7-9 and TRBJ2-3; a weak D match, TRBD2 (5 bases). Trimming shortened V by 8 bases and J by 6 bases, and 18 bases separated the two germline ends. CDR1 SEHNR and CDR2 FQNEAQ come from the germline V gene (reference sequence). The length of the CDR3 is 14 residues. For the CDR3, the DNA is TGTGCCAGCGGGAAAGCGGAGCTAGGGGATACGCAGTATTTT. It is translated as CASGKAELGDTQYF.

V is TRBV3-1 (or the pseudogene TRBV3-2) and J is TRBJ2-5; 7 bases line up with TRBD1. The germline V gene encodes CDR1 LGHDT and CDR2 YNNKEL (reference sequence). The V segment lost 2 bases and the J segment 5 bases; nucleotides outside the gene matches: 8. The CDR3 totals 15 residues. The CDR3 loop reads CASSQPTGFSETQYF. The CDR3 bases are TGTGCCAGCAGCCAACCGACAGGGTTCTCGGAGACCCAGTACTTC.

The chain links TRBV27 to TRBJ1-2; 9 bases fit TRBD1. The CDR3 totals 16 residues. Germline CDR1 reads MNHEY; CDR2 reads SMNVEV (reference sequence). V lost 6 bases and J lost 4; bases outside the gene matches: 12. The CDR3 reads CASRRDTGGQLYGYTF. CDR3 bases: TGTGCCAGCAGGAGAGACACAGGGGGCCAACTCTATGGCTACACCTTC.

This clone was picked up one time. The V gene is TRBV5-1, the J gene TRBJ1-2, with D possibly TRBD1 on 5 matching bases. Germline V gives CDR1 SGHRS, CDR2 YFSETQ. The CDR3 is 16 residues long. Between the trimmed V and J ends, which lost 3 bases and 3 bases, there was a span of 18 bases. For the CDR3, the DNA is TGCGCCAGCAGCTCACCCCAGGGTTTCGGCGACTATGGCTACACCTTC. Encoded protein: CASSSPQGFGDYGYTF.

The rearrangement uses TRBV4-3 and TRBJ1-2; 10 nucleotides agree with TRBD1. The CDR3 covers 18 residues. Trimming at V came to 0 bases and at J to 4 bases, leaving 11 bases not matched to a gene. The germline V gene encodes CDR1 LGHNA and CDR2 YSLEER. The CDR3 spells CASSQEWYRDRGSYGYTF. In nucleotides, the CDR3 is TGCGCCAGCAGCCAAGAATGGTACCGGGACAGGGGCTCCTATGGCTACACCTTC.

This chain links TRBV11-2 with TRBJ1-1, with D unresolved. Germline lookup yields CDR1 SGHAT and CDR2 FQNNGV. The CDR3 has 14 amino acids. Deletions cut 0 bases from V and 10 bases from J, with 15 bases between. This CDR3 reads CASSLDQRGIGAFF. CDR3 bases: TGTGCCAGCAGCTTAGATCAGCGGGGAATTGGAGCTTTCTTT. The variable domain in full, completed from reference TRBV11-2 and TRBJ1-1, reads EAGVAQSPRYKIIEKRQSVAFWCNPISGHATLYWYQQILGQGPKLLIQFQNNGVVDDSQLPKDRFSAERLKGVDSTLKIQPAKLEDSAVYLCASSLDQRGIGAFFGQGTRLTVV.

The rearrangement uses TRBV2 and TRBJ1-6, with 7 nucleotides matching TRBD1. The CDR3 is 16 residues long. Germline assignment: CDR1 SNHLY and CDR2 FYNNEI. The ends lost 6 bases at V and 4 bases at J; junction bases unmatched: 9. The CDR3 reads CASRGDRQFYNSPLHF. The CDR3, as DNA: TGTGCCAGCAGGGGGGACAGACAATTTTATAATTCACCCCTCCACTTT.

The rearrangement uses TRBV20-1 and TRBJ2-1; 9 nucleotides align to TRBD2. V gave up 3 bases and J gave up 2 bases; unmatched junction bases: 5. Germline lookup yields CDR1 DFQATT and CDR2 SNEGSKA (reference sequence). The CDR3 totals 15 residues. The CDR3 DNA follows: TGCAGTGCTAGTAGGATAGCGGGGGCCTACAATGAGCAGTTCTTC. This codes for CSASRIAGAYNEQFF.

V and J are TRBV6-5 and TRBJ1-4; the D gene is possibly TRBD1 (6 bases). The length of the CDR3 is 14 residues. Germline assignment: CDR1 MNHEY and CDR2 SVGAGI. V was shortened by 4 bases and J by 8 bases, with 14 bases between the two germline ends. The CDR3 coding sequence is TGTGCCAGCAGTTCCTTGGACAGATCAGAAAAACTGTTTTTT. Translating it yields CASSSLDRSEKLFF.

The chain combines TRBV24-1 with TRBJ2-3, with TRBD2 identical over 10 bases. The germline V gene encodes CDR1 KGHDR and CDR2 SFDVKD. Germline trimming cut 8 bases from V and 5 bases from J; bases unmatched to any gene: 9. The CDR3 is 15 amino acids. The CDR3: CATKAGGLVGDTQYF. In nucleotides, the CDR3 is TGTGCCACCAAAGCGGGGGGGCTCGTGGGAGATACGCAGTATTTT.

The CDR3 loop is CASSQDRDTLNTGELFF. CDR3 DNA: TGCGCCAGCAGCCAAGATAGAGACACATTAAACACCGGGGAGCTGTTTTTT. This sequence joins TRBV4-1 and TRBJ2-2; no reliable D call. The CDR3 covers 17 residues. Germline CDR1 and CDR2: MGHRA and YSYEKL. V lost 0 bases to trimming and J lost 2 bases, with 13 bases between them.

The chain carries TRBV5-1 and TRBJ1-2, with TRBD1 matching over 9 bases. The CDR3 consists of 15 residues. Germline assignment: CDR1 SGHRS and CDR2 YFSETQ. V trimming: 0 bases; J trimming: 4 bases; junction bases outside the gene matches: 4. CDR3 protein: CASSLEGTGPYGYTF. The CDR3 DNA sequence: TGCGCCAGCAGCTTGGAAGGGACAGGGCCCTATGGCTACACCTTC.

The V call is TRBV23-1, the J call TRBJ2-7, with 9 bases lining up with TRBD1. TRBV23-1 is sorted into the ORF group, with uncertain function. CDR3 length: 16 amino acids. V dropped 5 bases and J dropped 0; count of bases not matched to a gene: 8. The CDR3 sequence: CASSDDRGVPSYEQYF. Written as DNA, the CDR3 is TGCGCCAGCAGTGATGACAGGGGGGTGCCCTCCTACGAGCAGTACTTC.

The chain is built from TRBV19 and TRBJ2-7, with 10 bases lining up with TRBD2. The CDR3 runs to 15 residues. The germline V gene encodes CDR1 LNHDA and CDR2 SQIVND (reference sequence). Germline trimming cut 6 bases from V and 1 base from J; bases unmatched to any gene: 6. The CDR3 sequence is CASRYLAGESYEQYF. The CDR3 DNA reads as TGTGCCAGTAGGTATCTAGCGGGGGAGTCCTACGAGCAGTACTTC.

CDR3 in amino acids: CASSPRQISTNEKLFF. CDR3 bases: TGTGCCAGCTCACCACGGCAGATATCAACTAATGAAAAACTGTTTTTT. The chain couples TRBV18 to TRBJ1-4; D gene uncertain. Trimming took off 1 base at V and 0 bases at J, with 9 bases between the two ends. CDR1 KGHSH and CDR2 LQKENI come from the germline V gene. The CDR3 length is 16 residues. Combining the CDR3 with reference TRBV18 and TRBJ1-4 gives the whole variable domain NAGVMQNPRHLVRRRGQEARLRCSPMKGHSHVYWYRQLPEEGLKFMVYLQKENIIDESGMPKERFSAEFPKEGPSILRIQQVVRGDSAAYFCASSPRQISTNEKLFFGSGTQLSVL.

The chain links TRBV11-3 to TRBJ2-5; TRBD2 aligns across 8 bases. With V trimmed by 5 bases and J by 2 bases, 10 bases remained unmatched. The CDR3 has 16 residues. Per germline, CDR1 SGHNT and CDR2 YENEEA. The CDR3 nucleotides are TGTGCCAGCAGCGCCCGAAAGGGACTAGAACAAGAGACCCAGTACTTC. Encoded protein: CASSARKGLEQETQYF.

The gene calls are TRBV12-3 or TRBV12-4 and TRBJ1-1, with D uncertain. This CDR3 comprises 13 residues. V gave up 2 bases and J gave up 2 bases, with 6 bases separating them. CDR3 sequence (DNA): TGTGCCAGCAGTTTAAACCTAAACACTGAAGCTTTCTTT. Amino acid sequence: CASSLNLNTEAFF.

The genes are TRBV30 and TRBJ1-6; 8 nucleotides line up with TRBD1. Losses at the gene ends were 1 base for V and 9 bases for J; bases not matched to a gene: 8. CDR1 is GTSNPN, CDR2 SVGIG, per germline (reference sequence). The CDR3 has 15 amino acids. CDR3 sequence reads: CAWSGLGRGPSPLHF. CDR3 nucleotides: TGTGCCTGGAGTGGGTTGGGCAGGGGGCCTTCACCCCTCCACTTT.

This chain joins TRBV14 and TRBJ2-7; a possible D gene is TRBD2 (6 bases). CDR3 size: 14 residues. The V gene lost 0 bases and the J gene lost 5 bases, with 11 bases spanning the gap. Germline V gene lookup returns CDR1 SGHDN and CDR2 FVKESK. CDR3 DNA sequence: TGTGCCAGCAGCCAAGAATGGTGGAGGGACGAGCAGTACTTC. Its protein is CASSQEWWRDEQYF.

This clone was counted once. This rearrangement joins TRBV6-1 to TRBJ1-4, with 8 bases matching TRBD1. The length of the CDR3 is 17 residues. Trimming at V came to 4 bases and at J to 9 bases, leaving 16 bases not matched to a gene. Germline V gene sequence: CDR1 MNHNS, CDR2 SASEGT. CDR3 nucleotide sequence: TGTGCCAGCAGTGGCCGGGGACAGGTCTTATTTAGTCAAAAACTGTTTTTT. Its translation: CASSGRGQVLFSQKLFF.

The chain joins TRBV18 to TRBJ1-1, with a weak D call TRBD1 (6 bases). Trimming pared 3 bases from V and 4 bases from J, leaving 6 bases between. The CDR3 has 12 amino acids. CDR1 and CDR2 from the germline V gene are KGHSH and LQKENI. CDR3 sequence: CASSPDSTEAFF. DNA of the CDR3: TGTGCCAGCTCACCGGACAGCACTGAAGCTTTCTTT.

A remark on this clone: One end of the junction is discordant with germline, which a read error may explain. The DNA for the CDR3 is TGTGCCAGCAGTCAGGTCCGGGACAGTCAATCTTTT. Translating gives CASSQVRDSQSF. The chain has TRBV28 and TRBJ1-5, with 7 bases fitting TRBD1. CDR3 length: 12 residues. The V gene's germline CDR1 is MDHEN and CDR2 SYDVKM.

This chain links TRBV14 with TRBJ1-1; a weak D match, TRBD1 (6 bases). V lost 8 bases, J lost 1 base, and 11 bases lay in between. The V gene's germline CDR1 is SGHDN and CDR2 FVKESK. This CDR3 contains 13 residues. The CDR3 bases are TGTGCCAGCCACCGACAGGAGAACACTGAAGCTTTCTTT. This sequence encodes CASHRQENTEAFF.

The J gene is TRBJ2-5, the V gene TRBV24-1; 7 nucleotides line up with TRBD1. CDR3 size: 15 residues. Germline V gives CDR1 KGHDR, CDR2 SFDVKD. Germline trimming cut 3 bases from V and 2 bases from J; bases unmatched to any gene: 5. Here the CDR3 reads CATSDPRQGQETQYF. The DNA of the CDR3 is TGTGCCACCAGTGATCCTAGACAGGGTCAAGAGACCCAGTACTTC.

The rearrangement joins TRBV6-5 to TRBJ1-2, with D possibly matching TRBD1 (5 bases). V lost 2 bases and J lost 5, with 9 bases in between. This CDR3 is built from 13 residues. Germline CDR1 MNHEY, CDR2 SVGAGI. The CDR3 loop reads CASSYDSFYGYTF. For the CDR3, the DNA is TGTGCCAGCAGTTACGACAGCTTTTATGGCTACACCTTC.

This clone was found a few times. The chain couples TRBV27 to TRBJ1-2; 7 bases fit TRBD1. Germline V gene sequence: CDR1 MNHEY, CDR2 SMNVEV (reference sequence). J was trimmed by 8 bases and V by 3 bases; bases with no gene match: 6. The CDR3 totals 13 residues. As DNA, the CDR3 is TGTGCCAGCAGTTTTGACAGGGACGTGGGCTACACCTTC. As protein: CASSFDRDVGYTF.